This TCR beta chain was observed in a study of T cell repertoires in cytomegalovirus infection. About the research overall: Public TCR beta signatures indicated both CMV infection and matching HLA type. Study-level findings and limits: There were HLA-C-restricted CMV-specific TCR beta clonotypes dominating the ex vivo response. The cumulative frequency of public TCR beta families distinguished individuals who carried CMV together with the relevant HLA.

Each CDR3 protein gets one entry after TCRdb re-called the reads with MiXCR. The table shows hundreds of thousands of distinct CDR3 sequences, with around 9.1% occurring only once. This CDR3 is built from 14 residues. V lost 1 base to trimming and J lost 5 bases, with 10 bases between them. Per germline, CDR1 SEHNR and CDR2 FQNEAQ (reference sequence). This clonotype was counted many times. Its antigen is not identified. The rearrangement links TRBV7-9 to TRBJ2-3; a possible D gene is TRBD1 (5 bases). Sequencing was done on a sample of PBMCs. This TCR came from a human donor in good health (CMV status not recorded). Some clones in this sample may be carry-over from other donors' samples. The CDR3, as DNA: TGTGCCAGCAGCTTAGGCAGGGTGGTAGATACGCAGTATTTT. Its translation: CASSLGRVVDTQYF. Together with reference TRBV7-9 and TRBJ2-3, the CDR3 gives the full variable domain: DTGVSQNPRHKITKRGQNVTFRCDPISEHNRLYWYRQTLGQGPEFLTYFQNEAQLEKSRLLSDRFSAERPKGSFSTLEIQRTEQGDSAMYLCASSLGRVVDTQYFGPGTRLTVL.